This is a list of T cell receptor beta chains from one sample in a study of PD-L1 blockade in urothelial cancer. Measured with immunoSEQ multiplex PCR; TCRdb has only the in-frame clones, and not every one. Found here are roughly 40,000 clones, about four fifths of them singletons; the top ten hold less than 20%. The sample here was PBMCs, taken around atezolizumab (anti-PD-L1) treatment. These receptors came from a man aged 55 to 69 with urothelial cancer. CDR3s include the opening cysteine and the closing phenylalanine or tryptophan. The order of the fields is V gene, clone size, J gene, D gene, CDR3 DNA, CDR3 protein. D genes are given only for firm matches. Clone sizes are given selectively: once, few, many, or a class where the clone is expanded.

V gene: TRBV30; clone size: NA; J gene: TRBJ2-1; D gene: NA; CDR3 DNA: TGTGCCTGGAGGGAGGGGCCCTTCAATGAGCAGTTCTTC; CDR3 protein: CAWREGPFNEQFF
V gene: TRBV2; clone size: NA; J gene: TRBJ2-4; D gene: TRBD1; CDR3 DNA: TGTGCCAGCAGAGGACAGGAGAACAAAAACATTCAGTACTTC; CDR3 protein: CASRGQENKNIQYF
V gene: TRBV19; clone size: NA; J gene: TRBJ2-7; D gene: NA; CDR3 DNA: TGTGCCAGTAGTACTGGGGGCTCCTCCTACGAGCAGTACTTC; CDR3 protein: CASSTGGSSYEQYF
V gene: TRBV5-5; clone size: NA; J gene: TRBJ2-5; D gene: TRBD2; CDR3 DNA: TGTGCCAGCAGCTCCCAGGGACTAGCGGGAGGTATGGAGACCCAGTACTTC; CDR3 protein: CASSSQGLAGGMETQYF
V gene: TRBV5-1; clone size: NA; J gene: TRBJ1-2; D gene: NA; CDR3 DNA: TGCGCCAGCAGCTTGGCCGCAGGGGCTAACTATGGCTACACCTTC; CDR3 protein: CASSLAAGANYGYTF
V gene: TRBV25-1; clone size: NA; J gene: TRBJ2-3; D gene: TRBD1; CDR3 DNA: TGTGCCAGCAGTGAAAGTGGACAGGGGACAGATACGCAGTATTTT; CDR3 protein: CASSESGQGTDTQYF
V gene: TRBV11-2; clone size: NA; J gene: TRBJ2-3; D gene: TRBD2; CDR3 DNA: TGTGCCAGCAGCGGAGCCGGGACTAGTACTACAGATACGCAGTATTTT; CDR3 protein: CASSGAGTSTTDTQYF
V gene: TRBV7-2; clone size: NA; J gene: TRBJ1-1; D gene: TRBD1; CDR3 DNA: TGTGCCAGCAGCACCGGACAGGGGGGAGGGGCTGAAGCTTTCTTT; CDR3 protein: CASSTGQGGGAEAFF
V gene: TRBV6-5; clone size: NA; J gene: TRBJ2-7; D gene: TRBD2; CDR3 DNA: TGTGCCAGCAGTTACTCGGGAGCGGGGGGGCTCGACGAGCAGTACTTC; CDR3 protein: CASSYSGAGGLDEQYF
V gene: TRBV6-1; clone size: NA; J gene: TRBJ2-7; D gene: TRBD1; CDR3 DNA: TGTGCCAGCAGTGAAGCTTGGCCGGGACAGGGCTCCTACGAGCAGTACTTC; CDR3 protein: CASSEAWPGQGSYEQYF
V gene: TRBV30; clone size: NA; J gene: TRBJ2-3; D gene: NA; CDR3 DNA: TGTGCCTGGAGTGTCTACGCGTCTAGCACAGATACGCAGTATTTT; CDR3 protein: CAWSVYASSTDTQYF
V gene: TRBV15; clone size: NA; J gene: TRBJ1-4; D gene: NA; CDR3 DNA: TGTGCCACCAGCAGAGATCGGGGGGCTAATGAAAAACTGTTTTTT; CDR3 protein: CATSRDRGANEKLFF
V gene: TRBV5-6; clone size: NA; J gene: TRBJ2-2; D gene: NA; CDR3 DNA: TGTGCCAGCAGCTTGCCGGGGGTGGAGTGGGAGCTGTTTTTT; CDR3 protein: CASSLPGVEWELFF
V gene: TRBV7-9; clone size: NA; J gene: TRBJ2-5; D gene: NA; CDR3 DNA: TGTGCCAGCGTGGGGCCGAATCAAGAGACCCAGTACTTC; CDR3 protein: CASVGPNQETQYF
V gene: TRBV30; clone size: once; J gene: TRBJ2-1; D gene: TRBD2; CDR3 DNA: TGTGCCTTCAGAGCCAGCGGGAGGCCCCGGTCCGGCAATGAGCAGTTCTTC; CDR3 protein: CAFRASGRPRSGNEQFF
V gene: TRBV19; clone size: NA; J gene: TRBJ1-2; D gene: NA; CDR3 DNA: TGTGCCAGTATGGAGAGGTTCGGCTACACCTTC; CDR3 protein: CASMERFGYTF
V gene: TRBV2; clone size: NA; J gene: TRBJ2-3; D gene: TRBD2; CDR3 DNA: TGTGCCAGCCTGGCTAGCGGCGTCGGCACAGATACGCAGTATTTT; CDR3 protein: CASLASGVGTDTQYF
V gene: TRBV7-9; clone size: NA; J gene: TRBJ1-1; D gene: NA; CDR3 DNA: TGTGCCAGCAGCATCGCGACAGGCTACAACACTGAAGCTTTCTTT; CDR3 protein: CASSIATGYNTEAFF
V gene: TRBV10-3; clone size: NA; J gene: TRBJ1-4; D gene: NA; CDR3 DNA: TGTGCCATCAGTGGCAGGGTAGATGAAAAACTGTTTTTT; CDR3 protein: CAISGRVDEKLFF
V gene: TRBV5-1; clone size: NA; J gene: TRBJ2-3; D gene: NA; CDR3 DNA: TGCGCCAGCAGCTTGAACAGTTACACAGATACGCAGTATTTT; CDR3 protein: CASSLNSYTDTQYF
V gene: TRBV30; clone size: few; J gene: TRBJ1-1; D gene: NA; CDR3 DNA: TGTGCCTGGAGTCAGGGGCCTGAAGCTTTCTTT; CDR3 protein: CAWSQGPEAFF
V gene: TRBV4-2; clone size: NA; J gene: TRBJ1-1; D gene: NA; CDR3 DNA: TGTGCCAGCAGCCAAGCAGGGGTGGCTTTCTTT; CDR3 protein: CASSQAGVAFF
V gene: TRBV7-2; clone size: NA; J gene: TRBJ2-7; D gene: NA; CDR3 DNA: TGTGCCAGCAGCCCCGGAGGGGCGGGTGGCTACGAGCAGTACTTC; CDR3 protein: CASSPGGAGGYEQYF
V gene: TRBV28; clone size: NA; J gene: TRBJ1-5; D gene: TRBD1; CDR3 DNA: TGTGCCAGCAGACGTCTGGGACAGGGGAGCAATCAGCCCCAGCATTTT; CDR3 protein: CASRRLGQGSNQPQHF
V gene: TRBV19; clone size: once; J gene: TRBJ2-7; D gene: TRBD1; CDR3 DNA: TGTGCCAGTAGTATCCGACAGGGCCAGACCTACGAGCAGTACTTC; CDR3 protein: CASSIRQGQTYEQYF
V gene: TRBV6-4; clone size: NA; J gene: TRBJ1-1; D gene: NA; CDR3 DNA: TGTGCCAGCAGTGAGATCGGAGGAGGCACTGAAGCTTTCTTT; CDR3 protein: CASSEIGGGTEAFF
V gene: TRBV18; clone size: NA; J gene: TRBJ1-1; D gene: TRBD1; CDR3 DNA: TGTGCCAGCTCAACCACAGGGGGCATAGGGGTTGGCACTGAAGCTTTCTTT; CDR3 protein: CASSTTGGIGVGTEAFF
V gene: TRBV6-1; clone size: NA; J gene: TRBJ1-4; D gene: TRBD1; CDR3 DNA: TGTGCCAGCAGGGGCGACAGGGTAAATGAAAAACTGTTTTTT; CDR3 protein: CASRGDRVNEKLFF
V gene: TRBV2; clone size: NA; J gene: TRBJ2-5; D gene: NA; CDR3 DNA: TGTGCCAGCAGTGTTACAGTCCGGGAGACCCAGTACTTC; CDR3 protein: CASSVTVRETQYF
V gene: TRBV5-4; clone size: once; J gene: TRBJ2-5; D gene: NA; CDR3 DNA: TGTGCCAGCAGCTTGAAGGGAGGAGCAGAGACCCAGTACTTC; CDR3 protein: CASSLKGGAETQYF
V gene: TRBV10-3; clone size: medium-sized; J gene: TRBJ2-1; D gene: TRBD2; CDR3 DNA: TGTGCCATCAGTGAATGGGGACTAGCCGCACCCACCATCTTCAATGAGCAGTTCTTC; CDR3 protein: CAISEWGLAAPTIFNEQFF
V gene: TRBV15; clone size: once; J gene: TRBJ2-2; D gene: NA; CDR3 DNA: TGTGCCACCAGCAGAGTGGTAGGGACAACGAACACCGGGGAGCTGTTTTTT; CDR3 protein: CATSRVVGTTNTGELFF
V gene: TRBV15; clone size: NA; J gene: TRBJ2-3; D gene: NA; CDR3 DNA: TGTGCCACCAGCAGAGTCGAGCGCACAGATACGCAGTATTTT; CDR3 protein: CATSRVERTDTQYF
V gene: TRBV27; clone size: once; J gene: TRBJ2-1; D gene: NA; CDR3 DNA: TGTGCCAGCAGTTTACTACTAGAGAGCTCCTACAATGAGCAGTTCTTC; CDR3 protein: CASSLLLESSYNEQFF
V gene: TRBV5-1; clone size: NA; J gene: TRBJ2-1; D gene: NA; CDR3 DNA: TGCGCCAGCAGCACGACTACGAACAATGAGCAGTTCTTC; CDR3 protein: CASSTTTNNEQFF
V gene: TRBV7-9; clone size: NA; J gene: TRBJ1-2; D gene: TRBD1; CDR3 DNA: TGTGCCAGCAGCTTAGGGGGACAGGGGGCCGTCTATGGCTACACCTTC; CDR3 protein: CASSLGGQGAVYGYTF
V gene: TRBV9; clone size: NA; J gene: TRBJ2-1; D gene: TRBD2; CDR3 DNA: TGTGCCAGCAGCGTAGACCTGGGACTAAACAATGAGCAGTTCTTC; CDR3 protein: CASSVDLGLNNEQFF
V gene: TRBV6-4; clone size: NA; J gene: TRBJ2-3; D gene: TRBD2; CDR3 DNA: TGTGCCAGCAATCAGGTACTTCGGGGGGCAGATACGCAGTATTTT; CDR3 protein: CASNQVLRGADTQYF
V gene: TRBV29-1; clone size: NA; J gene: TRBJ2-3; D gene: TRBD2; CDR3 DNA: TGCAGCGTTGATTTGGGACTAGATGCAGATACGCAGTATTTT; CDR3 protein: CSVDLGLDADTQYF
V gene: TRBV6-6; clone size: NA; J gene: TRBJ2-5; D gene: TRBD1; CDR3 DNA: TGTGCCAGCAGTTACCGGACAGGCATAGGGACCCAGTACTTC; CDR3 protein: CASSYRTGIGTQYF
V gene: TRBV27; clone size: NA; J gene: TRBJ1-1; D gene: NA; CDR3 DNA: TGTGCCAGCAGTTTGAGTGAGGACACTGAAGCTTTCTTT; CDR3 protein: CASSLSEDTEAFF
V gene: TRBV9; clone size: NA; J gene: TRBJ2-7; D gene: NA; CDR3 DNA: TGTGCCAGCAGCGTAGCTTCCGGGATTAAGTACGAGCAGTACTTC; CDR3 protein: CASSVASGIKYEQYF
V gene: TRBV5-1; clone size: NA; J gene: TRBJ1-1; D gene: TRBD1; CDR3 DNA: TGCGCCAGCAGCAAAACAGGGGAAGGGACTGAAGCTTTCTTT; CDR3 protein: CASSKTGEGTEAFF
V gene: TRBV18; clone size: NA; J gene: TRBJ1-1; D gene: TRBD1; CDR3 DNA: TGTGCCAGCTCAGATACAGGGGGCGGGATGAACACTGAAGCTTTCTTT; CDR3 protein: CASSDTGGGMNTEAFF
V gene: TRBV19; clone size: NA; J gene: TRBJ1-6; D gene: TRBD1; CDR3 DNA: TGTGCCAGTGGAGACACTGGGACAGGATATAATTCACCCCTCCACTTT; CDR3 protein: CASGDTGTGYNSPLHF
V gene: TRBV30; clone size: NA; J gene: TRBJ1-3; D gene: NA; CDR3 DNA: TGTGCCTGGAGTGCAATGGGAGGGAGAAGTGGAAACACCATATATTTT; CDR3 protein: CAWSAMGGRSGNTIYF
V gene: TRBV2; clone size: NA; J gene: TRBJ1-2; D gene: NA; CDR3 DNA: TGTGCCAACCATCCGGGATCTTCTAACTATGGCTACACCTTC; CDR3 protein: CANHPGSSNYGYTF
V gene: TRBV5-5; clone size: NA; J gene: TRBJ2-7; D gene: TRBD2; CDR3 DNA: TGTGCCAGCAGCTTGGTTGGGACTAGTGGGTCCTACGAGCAGTACTTC; CDR3 protein: CASSLVGTSGSYEQYF
V gene: TRBV11-2; clone size: once; J gene: TRBJ2-3; D gene: TRBD2; CDR3 DNA: TGTGCCAGCAGCATTACCGGGACTAGCTTCACAGATACGCAGTATTTT; CDR3 protein: CASSITGTSFTDTQYF
V gene: TRBV5-1; clone size: NA; J gene: TRBJ2-2; D gene: NA; CDR3 DNA: TGCGCCAGCAGCTTAACAGGGAACACCGGGGAGCTGTTTTTT; CDR3 protein: CASSLTGNTGELFF
V gene: TRBV6-1; clone size: NA; J gene: TRBJ1-5; D gene: NA; CDR3 DNA: TGTGCCAGCAGTGGGGAGGGTTTCCAGCCCCAGCATTTT; CDR3 protein: CASSGEGFQPQHF
V gene: TRBV7-2; clone size: NA; J gene: TRBJ2-3; D gene: TRBD1; CDR3 DNA: TGTGCCAGCAGCTCAAGACAGGGGGGCACAGATACGCAGTATTTT; CDR3 protein: CASSSRQGGTDTQYF